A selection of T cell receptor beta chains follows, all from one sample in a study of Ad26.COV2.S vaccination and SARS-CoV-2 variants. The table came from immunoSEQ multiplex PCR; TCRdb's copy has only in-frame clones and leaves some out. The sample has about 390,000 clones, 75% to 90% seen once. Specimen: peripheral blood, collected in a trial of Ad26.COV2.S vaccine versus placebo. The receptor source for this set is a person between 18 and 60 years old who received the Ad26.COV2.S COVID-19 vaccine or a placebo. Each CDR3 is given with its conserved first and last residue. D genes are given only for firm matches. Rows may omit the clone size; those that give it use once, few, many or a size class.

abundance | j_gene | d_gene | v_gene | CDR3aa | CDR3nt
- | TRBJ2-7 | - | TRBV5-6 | CASRIGSHEQYF | TGTGCCAGCAGGATCGGTTCCCACGAGCAGTACTTC
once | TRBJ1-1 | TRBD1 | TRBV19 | CASSPADRGPTEAFF | TGTGCCAGTAGTCCCGCGGACAGGGGGCCAACTGAAGCTTTCTTT
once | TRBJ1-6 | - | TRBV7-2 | CASSSTGSSYNSPLHF | TGTGCCAGCAGCTCAACAGGGAGCTCCTATAATTCACCCCTCCACTTT
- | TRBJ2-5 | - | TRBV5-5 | CASSLGQGGGETQYF | TGTGCCAGCAGCTTGGGACAGGGTGGAGGGGAGACCCAGTACTTC
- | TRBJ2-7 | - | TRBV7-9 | CASSLDGTPRSYEQYF | TGTGCCAGCAGCTTAGACGGGACGCCTCGATCCTACGAGCAGTACTTC
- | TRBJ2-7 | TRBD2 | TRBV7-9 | CASSFLAGDEQYF | TGTGCCAGCAGCTTTCTAGCGGGGGACGAGCAGTACTTC
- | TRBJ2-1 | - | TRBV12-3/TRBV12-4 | CASSSSWDEQFF | TGTGCCAGCAGTTCCTCCTGGGATGAGCAGTTCTTC
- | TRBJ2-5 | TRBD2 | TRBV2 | CASTGTSGVITQYF | TGTGCCAGCACCGGGACTAGCGGGGTGATAACCCAGTACTTC
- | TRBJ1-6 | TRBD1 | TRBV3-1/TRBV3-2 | CASSQETGGLSPLHF | TGTGCCAGCAGCCAAGAGACAGGGGGCTTATCACCCCTCCACTTT
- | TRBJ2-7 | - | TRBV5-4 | CASSDLLGPYEQYF | TGTGCCAGCAGCGACCTCCTGGGGCCCTACGAGCAGTACTTC
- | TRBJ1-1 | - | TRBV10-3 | CAISDREVSTEAFF | TGTGCCATCAGTGACAGGGAGGTTAGCACTGAAGCTTTCTTT
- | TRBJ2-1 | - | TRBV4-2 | CASSGGVEQFF | TGTGCCAGCAGTGGGGGTGTTGAGCAGTTCTTC
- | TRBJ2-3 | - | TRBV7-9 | CASSEPGRSTDTQYF | TGTGCCAGCAGCGAACCGGGACGGAGCACAGATACGCAGTATTTT
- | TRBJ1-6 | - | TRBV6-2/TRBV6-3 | CASSYSLQGQGSPLHF | TGTGCCAGCAGTTACTCGCTACAGGGCCAGGGTTCACCCCTCCACTTT
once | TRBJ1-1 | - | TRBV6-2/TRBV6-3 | CASSPFLIGTTEAFF | TGTGCCAGCAGTCCCTTCTTGATCGGGACCACTGAAGCTTTCTTT
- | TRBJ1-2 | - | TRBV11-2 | CASSLDRTFYGYTF | TGTGCCAGCAGCTTAGACAGGACGTTCTACGGCTACACCTTC
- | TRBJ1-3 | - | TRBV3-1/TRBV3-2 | CASSQVRSPRNTIYF | TGTGCCAGCAGCCAAGTCCGTAGCCCCCGAAACACCATATATTTT
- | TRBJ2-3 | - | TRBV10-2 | CASGLIIGDTQYF | TGCGCCAGCGGACTCATCATAGGAGATACGCAGTATTTT
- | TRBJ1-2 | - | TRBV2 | CASSVNPGSYGYTF | TGTGCCAGCAGCGTCAACCCAGGGTCCTATGGCTACACCTTC
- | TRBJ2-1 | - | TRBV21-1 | CAPTQRDRGRNEQFF | TGTGCCCCCACCCAGCGGGACAGGGGGCGAAATGAGCAGTTCTTC
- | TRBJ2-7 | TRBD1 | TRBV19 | CASSIGGQGASYEQYF | TGTGCCAGTAGTATAGGGGGACAGGGGGCATCTTACGAGCAGTACTTC
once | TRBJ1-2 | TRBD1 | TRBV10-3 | CAIRQGNLGYTF | TGTGCCATCAGACAGGGGAATTTGGGCTACACCTTC
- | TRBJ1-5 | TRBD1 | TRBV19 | CASNLQGDPSNQPQHF | TGTGCCAGTAATCTACAGGGGGATCCTAGCAATCAGCCCCAGCATTTT
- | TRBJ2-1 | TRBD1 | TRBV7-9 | CASSLRGQGYNEQFF | TGTGCCAGCAGCTTAAGGGGACAGGGATACAATGAGCAGTTCTTC
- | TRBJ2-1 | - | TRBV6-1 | CASSEEGDSYNEQFF | TGTGCCAGCAGCGAAGAGGGGGATTCCTACAATGAGCAGTTCTTC
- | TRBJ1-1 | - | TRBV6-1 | CASSEGTGAFF | TGTGCCAGCAGTGAAGGCACTGGCGCTTTCTTT